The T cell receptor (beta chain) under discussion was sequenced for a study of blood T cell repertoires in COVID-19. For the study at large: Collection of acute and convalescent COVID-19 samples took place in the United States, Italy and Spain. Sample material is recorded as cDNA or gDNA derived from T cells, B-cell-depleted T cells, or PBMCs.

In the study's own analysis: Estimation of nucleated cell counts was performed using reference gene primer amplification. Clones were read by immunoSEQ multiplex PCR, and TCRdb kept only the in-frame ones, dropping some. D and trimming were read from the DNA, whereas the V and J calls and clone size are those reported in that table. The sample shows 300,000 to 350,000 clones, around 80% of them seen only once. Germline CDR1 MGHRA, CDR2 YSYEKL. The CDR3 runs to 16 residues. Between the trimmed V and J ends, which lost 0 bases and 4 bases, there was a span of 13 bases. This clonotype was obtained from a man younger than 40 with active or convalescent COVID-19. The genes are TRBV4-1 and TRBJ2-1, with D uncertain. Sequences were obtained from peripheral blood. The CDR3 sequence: CASSQDPGLAYNEQFF. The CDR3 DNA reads TGCGCCAGCAGCCAAGATCCAGGTCTCGCTTACAATGAGCAGTTCTTC.